The T cell receptor (beta chain) under discussion was sequenced for a study of cytomegalovirus exposure and HLA in healthy donors. Overall study results and limits: HLA-A and HLA-B allele assignments for most subjects were reportedly predicted accurately using TCR beta sequences. Excluded were some V segments that proved indistinguishable, including TRBV6-2 and TRBV6-3. There were some public TCRs occurring in many donors, but most TCR sequences were rare. TCR beta V- and J-gene trimming was later associated with a missense DCLRE1C variant.

Primers: 60 Vbeta forward and 13 Jbeta reverse. TCRdb keeps only in-frame clones here, not all; method: immunoSEQ multiplex PCR. The table lists some 190,000 clones, 82% of them singletons. Regarding this clone: What it binds is not known.

The CDR3 contains 14 residues. Germline assignment: CDR1 GTSNPN and CDR2 SVGIG (reference sequence). Trimming removed 1 base from V and 7 bases from J; junction bases left unmatched: 1. The sequence was obtained from a man aged 35-49 years in good health and CMV-seronegative. The rearrangement uses TRBV30 and TRBJ2-1, with TRBD2 matching over 13 bases. Material for sequencing was PBMCs. The CDR3 here is CAWSGGLAGNEQFF. As DNA, the CDR3 is TGTGCCTGGAGTGGGGGACTAGCGGGAAATGAGCAGTTCTTC.